The TCR beta chain described here comes from a study of blood T cell repertoires in COVID-19. This clone was observed a few times. The CDR3 totals 17 residues. J gave up 0 bases and V 5 bases, and 9 bases lay outside the gene matches. Germline V CDR1 and CDR2: SGHAT, FQNNGV. Generated by immunoSEQ multiplex PCR, the TCRdb table keeps only in-frame clones and is missing some. The sample holds 120,000 to 150,000 clones, around four fifths seen once. The chain links TRBV11-2 to TRBJ1-3; 8 bases align to TRBD1. The sequenced material came from peripheral blood. The receptor's source is a woman aged 40-49 years with active or convalescent COVID-19. CDR3 in DNA: TGTGCCAGCAGCCCATGGACAGGGTCCCACTCTGGAAACACCATATATTTT. Protein: CASSPWTGSHSGNTIYF.